This record covers a single T cell receptor (beta chain). Its target is unknown. The repertoire was sequenced with immunoSEQ multiplex PCR; TCRdb's copy has only in-frame clones and lacks some. The top ten clones hold 0.25% to 0.3% of a sample with 11,000 or so clones, approximately 95% of them seen once. Looked up from germline, CDR1 is SEHNR and CDR2 is FQNEAQ (reference sequence). This CDR3 comprises 13 residues. The ends were cut back, 3 bases at V and 6 bases at J, with 11 bases in the middle. This specimen belongs to a study of T cells after posttransplantation cyclophosphamide. General study results and limits: Skin or GI-infiltrating T cells shared few TRB sequences with blood. Donor-recipient repertoire similarity was low at 1-2 months, rising over year one. Recipient CMV seropositivity and CMV reactivation strongly tracked TRB clonality.

Cells defined as naive were viable CD3+CD4+ or CD3+CD8+ and CCR7+CD45RA+CD45RO-CD95-CD27+CD28+. The sample comprised naive CD8+ T cells sorted from PBMCs. The TCR sequence derives from a man aged 25 to 40 in good health and a related stem cell transplant donor. The V call is TRBV7-9, the J call TRBJ1-2, with a weak D call TRBD1 (6 bases). The CDR3 DNA follows: TGTGCCAGCAGCTTCGGGGGGGCCAATGGCTACACCTTC. Translating gives CASSFGGANGYTF.